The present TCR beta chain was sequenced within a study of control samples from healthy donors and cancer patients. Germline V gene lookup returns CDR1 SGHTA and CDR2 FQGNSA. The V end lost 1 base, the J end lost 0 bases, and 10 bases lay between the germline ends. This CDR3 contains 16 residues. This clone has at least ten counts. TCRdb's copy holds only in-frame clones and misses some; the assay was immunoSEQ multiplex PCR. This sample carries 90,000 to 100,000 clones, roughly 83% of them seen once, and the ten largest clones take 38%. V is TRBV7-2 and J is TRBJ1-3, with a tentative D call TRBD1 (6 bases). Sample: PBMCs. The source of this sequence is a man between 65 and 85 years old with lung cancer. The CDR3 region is CASSLVGQNSGNTIYF. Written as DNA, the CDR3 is TGTGCCAGCAGCTTAGTTGGACAGAACTCTGGAAACACCATATATTTT.